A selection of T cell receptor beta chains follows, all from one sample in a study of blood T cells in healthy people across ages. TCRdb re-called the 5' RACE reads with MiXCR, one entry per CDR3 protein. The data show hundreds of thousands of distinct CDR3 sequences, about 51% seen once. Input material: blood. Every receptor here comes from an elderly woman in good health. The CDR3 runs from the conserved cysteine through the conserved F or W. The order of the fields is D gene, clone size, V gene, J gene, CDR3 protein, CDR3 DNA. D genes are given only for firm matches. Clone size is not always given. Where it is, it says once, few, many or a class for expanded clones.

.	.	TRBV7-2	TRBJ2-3	CASWSRGSTDTQYF	TGTGCCAGCTGGTCGCGGGGTAGCACAGATACGCAGTATTTT
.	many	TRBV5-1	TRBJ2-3	CASSLGPLSLRTDTQYF	TGCGCCAGCAGCTTGGGACCCCTCAGTCTAAGAACAGATACGCAGTATTTT
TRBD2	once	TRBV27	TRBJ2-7	CASSPRVAGVYYEQYF	TGTGCCAGCAGTCCCCGGGTAGCGGGAGTATACTACGAGCAGTACTTC
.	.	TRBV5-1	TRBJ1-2	CASSLEGLGGYTF	TGCGCCAGCAGCTTGGAAGGGTTAGGAGGCTACACCTTC
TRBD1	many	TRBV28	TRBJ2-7	CASSSGTALYEQYF	TGTGCCAGCAGTTCGGGGACAGCCCTATACGAGCAGTACTTC
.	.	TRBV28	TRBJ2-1	CASSFWAGAAESSYNEQFF	TGTGCCAGCAGTTTTTGGGCAGGGGCGGCGGAATCCTCCTACAATGAGCAGTTCTTC
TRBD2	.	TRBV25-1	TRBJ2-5	CASSGGPGLAEETQYF	TGTGCCAGTAGTGGGGGGCCGGGACTAGCGGAAGAGACCCAGTACTTC
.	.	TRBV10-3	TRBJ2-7	CAISEGGSYEQYF	TGTGCCATCAGTGAGGGAGGGTCCTACGAGCAGTACTTC
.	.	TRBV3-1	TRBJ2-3	CASSQDRAGETDTQYF	TGTGCCAGCAGCCAAGATCGGGCAGGGGAGACAGATACGCAGTATTTT
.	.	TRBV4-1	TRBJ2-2	CASSQEAGWNTGELFF	TGCGCCAGCAGCCAAGAGGCGGGGTGGAACACCGGGGAGCTGTTTTTT
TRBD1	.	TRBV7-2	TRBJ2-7	CASSVRPGQGISYEQYF	TGTGCCAGCAGCGTACGGCCGGGACAGGGAATCTCCTACGAGCAGTACTTC
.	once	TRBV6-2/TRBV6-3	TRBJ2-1	CATSSYRRRAEYEQFF	TGTGCCACCAGCAGTTATAGGAGGCGAGCGGAGTATGAGCAGTTCTTC
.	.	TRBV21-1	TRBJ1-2	CASSIITGNSGYTF	TGTGCCAGCAGCATAATAACGGGAAATAGTGGCTACACCTTC
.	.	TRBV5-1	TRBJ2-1	CASSSAGYNEQFF	TGCGCCAGCAGCTCGGCTGGGTACAATGAGCAGTTCTTC
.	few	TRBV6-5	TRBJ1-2	CASSLRRDTGPGYTF	TGTGCCAGCAGTTTAAGGCGGGACACGGGGCCTGGCTACACCTTC
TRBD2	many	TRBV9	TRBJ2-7	CASSVASGSAYEQYF	TGTGCCAGCAGCGTAGCTAGCGGGAGCGCCTACGAGCAGTACTTC
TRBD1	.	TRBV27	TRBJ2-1	CASAMGQGFHEQFF	TGTGCCAGCGCTATGGGACAGGGATTTCATGAGCAGTTCTTC
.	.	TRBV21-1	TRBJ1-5	CASSKVTKGARNQPQHF	TGTGCCAGCAGCAAAGTGACCAAAGGCGCGCGAAATCAGCCCCAGCATTTT
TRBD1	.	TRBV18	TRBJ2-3	CASSPRQGRADTQYF	TGTGCCAGCTCACCAAGACAGGGTCGGGCAGATACGCAGTATTTT
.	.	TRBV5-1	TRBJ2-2	CASSLQSASNTGELFF	TGCGCCAGCAGCTTGCAAAGCGCCTCGAACACCGGGGAGCTGTTTTTT
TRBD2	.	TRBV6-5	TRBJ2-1	CASRGSGRDHNEQFF	TGTGCCAGCAGAGGCAGCGGGAGGGACCACAATGAGCAGTTCTTC
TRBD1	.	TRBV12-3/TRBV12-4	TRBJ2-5	CASSAAGGSETQYF	TGTGCCAGCAGTGCCGCAGGGGGCTCAGAGACCCAGTACTTC
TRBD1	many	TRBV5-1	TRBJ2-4	CASSAQGARTKNIQYF	TGCGCCAGCAGCGCACAGGGGGCGAGGACCAAAAACATTCAGTACTTC
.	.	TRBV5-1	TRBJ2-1	CASSLGSTASLYNEQFF	TGCGCCAGCAGCTTAGGTTCGACTGCTTCCCTCTACAATGAGCAGTTCTTC
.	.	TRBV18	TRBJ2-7	CASSPGTGQTYEQYF	TGTGCCAGCTCACCGGGAACAGGACAGACCTACGAGCAGTACTTC
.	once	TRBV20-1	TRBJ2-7	CSAAGRDYEQYF	TGCAGTGCCGCCGGCAGGGACTACGAGCAGTACTTC
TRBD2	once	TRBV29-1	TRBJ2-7	CSVRGGRGGYEQYF	TGCAGCGTCCGGGGGGGGCGCGGAGGCTACGAGCAGTACTTC
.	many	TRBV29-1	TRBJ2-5	CSVAPGTQETQYF	TGCAGCGTTGCGCCCGGGACCCAAGAGACCCAGTACTTC
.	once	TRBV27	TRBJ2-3	CASLGAGNTDTQYF	TGTGCCAGCTTAGGGGCAGGGAACACAGATACGCAGTATTTT
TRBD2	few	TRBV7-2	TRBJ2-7	CASRPGTSVNEQYF	TGTGCCAGCAGGCCCGGGACTAGCGTAAACGAGCAGTACTTC
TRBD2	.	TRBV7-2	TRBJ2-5	CASTERGGTSGRVEETQYF	TGTGCCAGCACCGAGCGGGGGGGAACTAGCGGGAGGGTTGAAGAGACCCAGTACTTC
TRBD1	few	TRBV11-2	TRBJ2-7	CASSLEGTGIANEQYF	TGTGCCAGCAGCTTAGAGGGGACAGGTATTGCCAATGAGCAGTACTTC
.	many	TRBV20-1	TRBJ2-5	CSARGGDRVETQYF	TGCAGTGCCCGGGGGGGCGACAGGGTTGAGACCCAGTACTTC
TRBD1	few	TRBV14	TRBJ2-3	CASSQDRGFGTDTQYF	TGTGCCAGCAGCCAGGACAGGGGGTTTGGCACAGATACGCAGTATTTT
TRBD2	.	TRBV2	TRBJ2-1	CASSQGLASYNEQFF	TGTGCCAGCAGCCAGGGACTAGCATCCTACAATGAGCAGTTCTTC
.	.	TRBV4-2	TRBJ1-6	CASSQVGSSYNSPLHF	TGTGCCAGCAGCCAAGTTGGCAGCTCCTATAATTCACCCCTCCACTTT
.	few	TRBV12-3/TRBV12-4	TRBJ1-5	CASSRQADRWSNQPQHF	TGTGCCAGCAGTAGACAGGCCGACCGCTGGAGCAATCAGCCCCAGCATTTT
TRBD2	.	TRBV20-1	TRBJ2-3	CSAWTSNTDTQYF	TGCAGTGCTTGGACTAGCAACACAGATACGCAGTATTTT
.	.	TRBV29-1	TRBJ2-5	CSVESEDETQYF	TGCAGCGTTGAAAGTGAAGATGAGACCCAGTACTTC
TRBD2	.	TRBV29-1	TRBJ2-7	CSVEPGRGEQYF	TGCAGCGTTGAACCAGGGAGGGGCGAGCAGTACTTC
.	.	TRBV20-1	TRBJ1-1	CSAKGQNTEAFF	TGCAGTGCAAAAGGACAGAACACTGAAGCTTTCTTT
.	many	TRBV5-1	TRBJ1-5	CASSLAGGNQPQHF	TGTGCCAGCAGCCTTGCTGGGGGGAACCAGCCCCAGCATTTT
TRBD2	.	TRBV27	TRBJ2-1	CATGLSGRMQFF	TGTGCCACCGGCCTCAGCGGGAGAATGCAGTTCTTC
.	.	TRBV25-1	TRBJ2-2	CASSEFKDGELFF	TGTGCCAGCAGTGAATTCAAAGATGGGGAGCTGTTTTTT
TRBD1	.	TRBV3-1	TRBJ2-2	CASSLQGAGTGELFF	TGTGCCAGCAGCCTACAGGGGGCAGGAACCGGGGAGCTGTTTTTT
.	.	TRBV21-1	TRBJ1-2	CASSKESNYGYTF	TGTGCCAGCAGCAAAGAATCAAACTATGGCTACACCTTC
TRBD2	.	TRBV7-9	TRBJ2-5	CASKRSGVYQETQYF	TGTGCCAGCAAGCGTAGCGGGGTGTACCAAGAGACCCAGTACTTC
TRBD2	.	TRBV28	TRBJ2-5	CASTGLAGIQETQYF	TGTGCCAGCACGGGACTAGCGGGGATACAAGAGACCCAGTACTTC
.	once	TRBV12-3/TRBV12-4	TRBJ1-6	CASSLNTANSPLHF	TGTGCCAGCAGTTTAAATACGGCTAATTCACCCCTCCACTTT
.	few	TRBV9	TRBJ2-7	CASSGDSYRREQYF	TGTGCCAGCAGCGGAGATTCGTACAGACGCGAGCAGTACTTC
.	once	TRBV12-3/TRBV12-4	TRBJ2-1	CATTTGPLQFF	TGTGCCACTACAACGGGCCCTTTGCAGTTCTTC
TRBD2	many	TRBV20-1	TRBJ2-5	CSAINIIPGTSGRAETQYF	TGCAGTGCCATCAATATAATTCCCGGGACTAGCGGGAGGGCGGAGACCCAGTACTTC
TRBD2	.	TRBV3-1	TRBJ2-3	CASSLDRLAGEDTQYF	TGTGCCAGCAGCCTCGACCGGCTAGCGGGGGAAGATACGCAGTATTTT
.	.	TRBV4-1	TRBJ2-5	CASSNREHESDEQYF	TGCGCCAGCAGCAATCGGGAACACGAATCCGATGAGCAGTACTTC